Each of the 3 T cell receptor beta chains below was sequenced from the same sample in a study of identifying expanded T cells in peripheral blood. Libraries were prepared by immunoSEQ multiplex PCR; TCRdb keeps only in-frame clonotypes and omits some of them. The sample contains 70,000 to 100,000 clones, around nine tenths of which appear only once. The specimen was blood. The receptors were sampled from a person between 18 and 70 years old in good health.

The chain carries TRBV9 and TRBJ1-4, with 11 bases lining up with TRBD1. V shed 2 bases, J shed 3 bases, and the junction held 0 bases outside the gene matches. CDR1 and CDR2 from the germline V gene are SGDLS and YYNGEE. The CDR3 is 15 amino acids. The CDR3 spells CASSVGQGANEKLFF. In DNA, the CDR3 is TGTGCCAGCAGCGTGGGACAGGGGGCTAATGAAAAACTGTTTTTT.

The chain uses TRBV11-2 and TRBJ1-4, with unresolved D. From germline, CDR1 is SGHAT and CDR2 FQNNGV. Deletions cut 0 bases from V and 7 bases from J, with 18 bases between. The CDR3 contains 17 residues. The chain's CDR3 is CASSLEDRSWRGEKLFF. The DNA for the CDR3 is TGTGCCAGCAGCTTAGAAGACCGGTCTTGGAGAGGTGAAAAACTGTTTTTT.

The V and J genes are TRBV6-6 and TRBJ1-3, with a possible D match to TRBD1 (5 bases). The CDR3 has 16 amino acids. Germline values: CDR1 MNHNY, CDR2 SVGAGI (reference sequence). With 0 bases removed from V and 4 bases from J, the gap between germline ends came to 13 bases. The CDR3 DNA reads TGTGCCAGCAGTTACTCGGTAAGGGGTTCAGGAAACACCATATATTTT. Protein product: CASSYSVRGSGNTIYF.